This record concerns one TCR beta chain sequence. The data are from a study of cytomegalovirus exposure and HLA in healthy donors. CDR1 is MGHRA, CDR2 YSYEKL, per germline. V gave up 0 bases and J gave up 1 base, with 4 bases separating them. This CDR3 has 14 amino acids. The PCR contained 60 Vbeta and 13 Jbeta primers. Using immunoSEQ multiplex PCR, the repertoire was profiled, and TCRdb retains in-frame clones only, with some absent. The sample includes under 40,000 clones, about 72% seen only once; the top ten take roughly 7.9%. The chain employs TRBV4-1 and TRBJ1-3, with D uncertain. This clonotype originated in a young woman in good health and CMV-seropositive. Sequenced input: PBMCs. CDR3 DNA sequence: TGCGCCAGCAGCCAAGATCCTTCTGGAAACACCATATATTTT. The encoded protein is CASSQDPSGNTIYF.